Sequencing of this TCR beta chain was carried out in a study of T cells after posttransplantation cyclophosphamide. In this sample, this clone turned up many times. No antigen is known for it. Assay: immunoSEQ multiplex PCR; the TCRdb copy retains only in-frame clones and omits some. The table lists 35,000 to 40,000 clones, with no singletons. Regarding the study as a whole: Recipient CMV seropositivity and CMV reactivation strongly tracked TRB clonality. Blood and skin or GI T cell repertoires showed limited TRB overlap.

Trimming removed 4 bases from V and 0 bases from J; junction bases left unmatched: 7. Germline CDR1 reads SGHRS; CDR2 reads YFSETQ. There are 17 residues in the CDR3. The chain recombines TRBV5-1 with TRBJ2-2; TRBD2 aligns across 9 bases. The sequence derives from a man aged 50-59 years in good health, CMV-negative, and a related stem cell transplant donor. Sequencing was performed on PBMCs. The CDR3 nucleotides read TGCGCCAGCAGCCTAGAAGCTAGCGGGGCGAACACCGGGGAGCTGTTTTTT. Protein product: CASSLEASGANTGELFF.